This TCR beta chain was identified during a study of human T cells and chemical hapten exposure. Study-wide background: Patch tests of 0.01% DPC on the upper back were read at 6 days. The study's findings and limits: TCRs exceeding a frequency of 1 in 1000 stayed unchanged under DPC sensitization.

V dropped 2 bases and J dropped 8; count of bases not matched to a gene: 8. CDR1 is GTSNPN, CDR2 SVGIG, per germline (reference sequence). The CDR3 covers 14 residues. Concerning this clonotype itself: The antigen remains unidentified.

Original data processing: Per sample, the median was around 100,000 TCRs, with values from around 20,000 to 690,000. TCRdb ran MiXCR on the RACE reads and lists one entry per CDR3 protein. TCRdb's processing, not the authors', yielded these V and J calls. Found here are tens of thousands of distinct CDR3 sequences, around 11% of them singletons; the top ten hold 4% to 5.5%. Time point noted: patch test 1, 2 weeks after DPC sensitization. Specified treatment: therapeutic diphenylcyclopropenone sensitization with weekly scalp DPC. Unfractionated whole blood was the source from which total RNA was extracted.

This TCR came from a woman between 45 and 60 years old with alopecia areata. Some clones in this sample may be carry-over from other donors' samples. The chain combines TRBV30 with TRBJ1-2, with 10 bases identical to TRBD1. The starting material was whole blood, obtained in connection with sensitization to the hapten diphenylcyclopropenone (DPC). CDR3 DNA sequence: TGTGCCTGGAGTCGGGACAGGGGAAATGAAGGCTACACCTTC. Its translation: CAWSRDRGNEGYTF.